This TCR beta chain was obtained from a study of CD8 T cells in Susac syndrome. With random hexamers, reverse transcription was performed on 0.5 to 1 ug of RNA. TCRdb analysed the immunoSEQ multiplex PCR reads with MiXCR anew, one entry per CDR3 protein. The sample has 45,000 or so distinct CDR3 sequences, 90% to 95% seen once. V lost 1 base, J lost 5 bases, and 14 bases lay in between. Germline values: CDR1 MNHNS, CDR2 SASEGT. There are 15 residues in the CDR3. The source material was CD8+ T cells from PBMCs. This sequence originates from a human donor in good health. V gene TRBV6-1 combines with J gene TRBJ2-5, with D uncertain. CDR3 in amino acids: CASSEEMGLGETQYF. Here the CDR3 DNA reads TGTGCCAGCAGTGAAGAGATGGGCCTCGGGGAGACCCAGTACTTC.